Presented here are 5 T cell receptor beta chains from one specimen sequenced in a study of T cells in Graves' hyperthyroidism and ophthalmopathy. RNA transcripts provided the source from which TCR beta CDR3 regions were amplified. The HTBI set primed first-round TCR CDR3 RT-PCR. Each CDR3 protein gets one entry after TCRdb re-called the multiplex PCR reads with MiXCR. The sample holds some 550,000 distinct CDR3 sequences, around 20% seen once. The source material was blood. The receptors were gathered from a man between 18 and 29 years old with Graves' hyperthyroidism.

The gene calls are TRBV4-1 and TRBJ2-7, with D possibly matching TRBD1 (7 bases). This CDR3 spans 15 amino acids. Germline loops: CDR1 MGHRA, CDR2 YSYEKL. Trimming removed 0 bases from V and 3 bases from J, with 12 bases in between. The CDR3 region is CASSQDGGGGYEQYF. CDR3 DNA sequence: TGCGCCAGCAGCCAAGACGGAGGGGGCGGCTACGAGCAGTACTTC.

This clonotype was observed many times. The V and J genes are TRBV6-2 or TRBV6-3 and TRBJ2-7; D remains unclear. The CDR3 covers 14 residues. V was shortened by 0 bases and J by 7 bases, with 13 bases between the two germline ends. Germline-derived CDR1 and CDR2 are MNHEY and SVGEGT. The DNA of the CDR3 is TGTGCCAGCAGTTACTCGACCGTCCTGAGAGAGCAGTACTTC. Translated, it gives CASSYSTVLREQYF.

J is TRBJ2-7 and V is TRBV19; D unclear. The CDR3 is 13 amino acids. V shed 8 bases and J shed 1 base, with 12 bases lying between them. From germline, CDR1 is LNHDA and CDR2 SQIVND (reference sequence). CDR3 region: CASAQAASYEQYF. The CDR3 nucleotides read TGTGCCAGTGCCCAGGCGGCTTCCTACGAGCAGTACTTC. Variable domain in full (rest from reference TRBV19 and TRBJ2-7): DGGITQSPKYLFRKEGQNVTLSCEQNLNHDAMYWYRQDPGQGLRLIYYSQIVNDFQKGDIAEGYSVSREKKESFPLTVTSAQKNPTAFYLCASAQAASYEQYFGPGTRLTVT.

This clonotype was detected ten times or more. The junction differs from germline at one of its ends, possibly a read error. The chain combines TRBV3-1 with TRBJ1-1, with a weak D call TRBD1 (5 bases). From germline, CDR1 is LGHDT and CDR2 YNNKEL (reference sequence). The CDR3 totals 12 residues. The CDR3 region has the DNA TGTGCCAGCAGCCAAGATCAGGGAACAGTTACGTTT. Amino acids: CASSQDQGTVTF.

The count of this clonotype is one. This sequence may be a read error, since a much larger clone differs from it by one base. The V and J genes are TRBV30 and TRBJ1-1; D gene uncertain. Germline values: CDR1 GTSNPN, CDR2 SVGIG (reference sequence). Trimming removed 0 bases from V and 2 bases from J, with 7 bases in between. This CDR3 has 13 amino acids. The CDR3 is CAWSVVINTEAFF. The CDR3 DNA reads TGTGCCTGGAGTGTGGTCATCAACACTGAAGCTTTCTTT.